Listed below are T cell receptor beta chains from one sample, sequenced in a study of T cell repertoires in cytomegalovirus infection. MiXCR was run by TCRdb on the reads, yielding one entry per CDR3 protein. There are hundreds of thousands of distinct CDR3 sequences in the sample; about 24% occur only once, and 6.5% to 10% lies in the top ten. Sample: CD8+ T cells from PBMCs. The source of these receptors is a human donor in good health (CMV status not recorded). Some clones in this sample may be carry-over from other donors' samples. The CDR3 runs from the conserved cysteine through the conserved F or W. A D gene is named only where the DNA matches it firmly. Part of the rows lack a size; the others show once, few, many or a class for expanded clones.

J | D | V | size | CDR3 | DNA
TRBJ2-1 | TRBD2 | TRBV19 | few | CASSALSPTSGGADYNEQFF | TGTGCCAGTAGTGCCCTTAGTCCAACTAGCGGGGGGGCCGATTACAATGAGCAGTTCTTC
TRBJ1-5 | NA | TRBV10-3 | many | CAISADRSNQPQHF | TGTGCCATCAGTGCGGACAGAAGCAATCAGCCCCAGCATTTT
TRBJ2-4 | NA | TRBV7-9 | few | CASSPEGTAKNIQYF | TGTGCCAGCAGCCCCGAAGGAACAGCCAAAAACATTCAGTACTTC
TRBJ1-1 | NA | TRBV11-2 | once | CASSSGILTFF | TGTGCCAGCAGCTCAGGGATCCTGACTTTCTTT
TRBJ1-5 | NA | TRBV20-1 | NA | CSVLGVVGNQPQHF | TGCAGTGTCTTGGGGGTTGTGGGCAATCAGCCCCAGCATTTT
TRBJ2-4 | TRBD1 | TRBV13 | NA | CASSHSRGTKNIQYF | TGTGCCAGCAGCCATAGCAGGGGGACCAAAAACATTCAGTACTTC
TRBJ2-5 | TRBD1 | TRBV27 | few | CASSPVRDQTGLEETQYF | TGTGCCAGCAGTCCGGTGAGGGACCAGACAGGGTTGGAAGAGACCCAGTACTTC
TRBJ1-3 | NA | TRBV12-3/TRBV12-4 | many | CASSFPPGPGNTIYF | TGTGCCAGCAGTTTTCCGCCGGGGCCCGGAAACACCATATATTTT
TRBJ1-5 | NA | TRBV7-6 | many | CASSLRRDFNQPQHF | TGTGCCAGCAGCTTAAGGCGGGACTTCAATCAGCCCCAGCATTTT
TRBJ1-4 | NA | TRBV7-8 | NA | CASSLGAKKELFF | TGTGCCAGCAGCTTAGGAGCCAAGAAGGAACTGTTTTTT
TRBJ1-1 | NA | TRBV7-6 | many | CASSQTGLVVTEAFF | TGTGCCAGCAGCCAAACAGGGCTGGTTGTCACTGAAGCTTTCTTT
TRBJ2-1 | NA | TRBV27 | few | CASTPPGQPYNEQFF | TGTGCCAGCACCCCCCCCGGACAGCCCTACAATGAGCAGTTCTTC
TRBJ2-5 | NA | TRBV29-1 | NA | CSVCIEGETQYF | TGCAGCGTTTGCATAGAGGGGGAGACCCAGTACTTC
TRBJ1-5 | TRBD1 | TRBV7-2 | few | CASSPRDRGYQPQHF | TGTGCCAGCAGCCCGAGGGACAGGGGGTATCAGCCCCAGCATTTT
TRBJ1-2 | TRBD1 | TRBV10-3 | NA | CAISVLRDRGGYGYTF | TGTGCCATCAGTGTCCTAAGGGACAGGGGAGGCTATGGCTACACCTTC
TRBJ2-7 | TRBD1 | TRBV7-9 | many | CASSLGDRNSYEQYF | TGTGCCAGCAGCTTAGGGGACAGGAACTCCTACGAGCAGTACTTC
TRBJ2-1 | TRBD1 | TRBV7-9 | NA | CASRIETGPRDQQFF | TGTGCCAGCAGAATAGAGACAGGGCCCAGGGATCAGCAGTTCTTC
TRBJ2-7 | NA | TRBV27 | NA | CASSLSGSQSYEQYF | TGTGCCAGCAGTTTATCGGGCAGTCAGTCGTACGAGCAGTACTTC
TRBJ2-1 | TRBD2 | TRBV29-1 | NA | CSVDGAWLAGGNEQFF | TGCAGCGTTGATGGTGCGTGGCTAGCGGGGGGGAATGAGCAGTTCTTC
TRBJ2-1 | NA | TRBV7-6 | many | CASSQTRDHEQFF | TGTGCCAGCAGCCAAACCCGAGACCATGAGCAGTTCTTC
TRBJ2-3 | TRBD1 | TRBV28 | few | CASSYDRGDTDTQYF | TGTGCCAGCAGTTATGACAGGGGAGATACAGATACGCAGTATTTT
TRBJ2-2 | TRBD2 | TRBV28 | few | CASRPGLAGGTGELFF | TGTGCCAGCAGGCCTGGACTAGCGGGGGGCACCGGGGAGCTGTTTTTT
TRBJ2-3 | TRBD2 | TRBV15 | few | CATSRGGTSGGALTQYF | TGTGCCACCAGCAGAGGCGGGACTAGCGGGGGGGCCCTTACGCAGTATTTT
TRBJ2-2 | TRBD2 | TRBV6-5 | many | CASSYPSGGMNTGELFF | TGTGCCAGCAGTTACCCTAGCGGGGGCATGAACACCGGGGAGCTGTTTTTT
TRBJ1-4 | TRBD1 | TRBV27 | NA | CASRPGQVYPGEKLFF | TGTGCCAGCAGGCCGGGACAGGTCTACCCTGGGGAAAAACTGTTTTTT
TRBJ2-2 | NA | TRBV12-3/TRBV12-4 | few | CASSSQEATNTGELFF | TGTGCCAGCAGTTCCCAAGAAGCAACGAACACCGGGGAGCTGTTTTTT
TRBJ2-1 | NA | TRBV20-1 | NA | CSARRDRSSYNEQFF | TGCAGTGCCAGAAGAGACAGGAGCTCCTACAATGAGCAGTTCTTC
TRBJ1-4 | NA | TRBV29-1 | NA | CSPYLGAAPVNEKLFF | TGCAGCCCATACTTGGGGGCAGCCCCGGTAAATGAAAAACTGTTTTTT
TRBJ2-1 | TRBD1 | TRBV2 | NA | CASSGTGDRYNEQFF | TGTGCCAGCAGTGGGACAGGGGACCGCTACAATGAGCAGTTCTTC
TRBJ2-7 | NA | TRBV12-3/TRBV12-4 | many | CASSLSGTDSYEQYF | TGTGCCAGCAGCCTATCGGGGACTGACTCCTACGAGCAGTACTTC
TRBJ2-7 | NA | TRBV7-8 | many | CASSPAGSYLWEQYF | TGTGCCAGCAGCCCCGCGGGGAGCTACCTCTGGGAGCAGTACTTC
TRBJ2-1 | NA | TRBV7-8 | many | CASSTYPRGNEQFF | TGTGCCAGCAGCACCTATCCTAGGGGCAATGAGCAGTTCTTC
TRBJ1-2 | TRBD1 | TRBV20-1 | few | CSARRTGYYGYTF | TGCAGTGCTAGACGGACAGGGTACTATGGCTACACCTTC